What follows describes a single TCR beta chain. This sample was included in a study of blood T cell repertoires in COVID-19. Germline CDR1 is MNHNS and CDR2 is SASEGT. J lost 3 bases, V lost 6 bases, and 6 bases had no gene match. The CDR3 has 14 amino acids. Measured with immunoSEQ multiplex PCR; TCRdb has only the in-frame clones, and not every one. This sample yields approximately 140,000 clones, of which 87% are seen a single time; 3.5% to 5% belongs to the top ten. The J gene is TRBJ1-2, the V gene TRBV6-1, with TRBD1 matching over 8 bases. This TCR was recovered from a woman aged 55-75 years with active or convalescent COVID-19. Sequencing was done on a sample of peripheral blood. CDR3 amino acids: CASRQGAGDYGYTF. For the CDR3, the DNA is TGTGCCAGCAGGCAGGGGGCTGGGGACTATGGCTACACCTTC.